The 8 T cell receptor beta chains below come from one sample, sequenced in a study of T-cell memory formation after mild COVID-19. MiXCR, applied by TCRdb to the 5' RACE reads, yields one record per CDR3 protein. The repertoire holds a few hundred thousand distinct CDR3 sequences, with 20% to 25% as singletons. The sample comprised PBMCs or a T cell subset sorted from them (not recorded which). Receptors originate from an adult woman who had mild COVID-19 (a few samples of this study predate the infection). Cell type and time point are not known.

This chain connects TRBV7-9 to TRBJ2-7; 7 nucleotides align to TRBD1. Germline V gene data show CDR1 as SEHNR and CDR2 as FQNEAQ (reference sequence). V dropped 0 bases and J dropped 7; count of bases not matched to a gene: 24. CDR3 length: 20 amino acids. CDR3 DNA: TGTGCCAGCAGCTTAGCGTGGGAAAGGGGACAGCGGAACTTACTGTGGGAGCAGTACTTC. Protein sequence: CASSLAWERGQRNLLWEQYF.

The genes are TRBV6-1 and TRBJ2-7; 10 nucleotides line up with TRBD1. CDR1 and CDR2 from the germline V gene are MNHNS and SASEGT. The trim removed 9 bases at V and 5 bases at J, leaving 7 bases unmatched. The CDR3 has 13 residues. CDR3 nucleotide sequence: TGTGCCAGTTACCGGGACAGGGGCCACGAGCAGTACTTC. It yields the protein CASYRDRGHEQYF.

The rearrangement uses TRBV20-1 and TRBJ2-3; TRBD2 matches 14 bases. Germline trimming cut 5 bases from V and 1 base from J; bases unmatched to any gene: 11. Germline V gene sequence: CDR1 DFQATT, CDR2 SNEGSKA (reference sequence). CDR3 size: 18 residues. This chain's CDR3 is CSAPRTSGGPVGTDTQYF. CDR3 coding DNA: TGCAGTGCTCCCCGGACTAGCGGGGGGCCGGTTGGCACAGATACGCAGTATTTT.

The chain joins TRBV9 to TRBJ2-5, with D possibly being TRBD2 (7 bases). The V end lost 3 bases, the J end lost 2 bases, and 17 bases lay between the germline ends. The germline CDR1 and CDR2 sequences are SGDLS and YYNGEE. The CDR3 totals 16 residues. DNA for the CDR3: TGTGCCAGCAGCGCCGGGGGGCTAACCCTTCAAGAGACCCAGTACTTC. As protein: CASSAGGLTLQETQYF.

This chain uses TRBV24-1 with TRBJ2-1; weak D call: TRBD1 (6 bases). Per germline, CDR1 KGHDR and CDR2 SFDVKD. This CDR3 has 13 residues. Trimming stripped 6 bases from V and 10 bases from J, with 15 bases between. CDR3 sequence: CATSRKQGYEQFF. The CDR3 DNA sequence: TGTGCCACCAGTAGGAAACAGGGATACGAGCAGTTCTTC.

There are many counts of this clonotype. J is TRBJ2-5 and V is TRBV5-1, with 10 bases aligning to TRBD1. The V and J ends lost 3 bases and 0 bases, in that order; junction bases with no gene match: 5. The germline gives CDR1 SGHRS, CDR2 YFSETQ. The length of the CDR3 is 16 residues. CDR3 region: CASSSRDRGYQETQYF. The DNA of the CDR3 is TGCGCCAGCAGCTCCCGGGACAGGGGTTACCAAGAGACCCAGTACTTC.

There are a few counts of this clonotype. The chain employs TRBV5-4 and TRBJ1-2; perhaps TRBD1 as D (5 bases). The V gene's germline CDR1 is SGHNT and CDR2 YYREEE (reference sequence). V shed 2 bases and J shed 7 bases, with 15 bases lying between them. This CDR3 contains 14 residues. The CDR3 nucleotides are TGTGCCAGCAGCTTTTCTCCAGGGATTAGTGGCTACACCTTC. Translated, it gives CASSFSPGISGYTF.

This chain links TRBV24-1 with TRBJ2-2, with D uncertain. The germline V gene has CDR1 KGHDR and CDR2 SFDVKD. V was cut by 4 bases and J by 2 bases, with 4 bases left in between. CDR3 length: 13 amino acids. The CDR3 loop is CATSDTNTGELFF. The CDR3 DNA sequence: TGTGCCACCAGTGACACTAACACCGGGGAGCTGTTTTTT.